The 11 T cell receptor beta chains below were found in one sample sequenced in a study of blood T cell repertoires in COVID-19. Profiled with immunoSEQ multiplex PCR; TCRdb holds only in-frame clones, not every one. The sample holds under 200,000 clones, 84% seen once. Sequencing input: peripheral blood. These receptors were obtained from a man between 65 and 85 years old with active or convalescent COVID-19.

The chain combines TRBV7-9 with TRBJ1-1, with D perhaps matching TRBD1 (6 bases). Trimming took 0 bases from V and 3 from J, leaving 14 bases between them. The CDR3 runs to 16 residues. The germline gives CDR1 SEHNR, CDR2 FQNEAQ (reference sequence). This CDR3 is CASSLAYGQPHTEAFF. The CDR3 DNA follows: TGTGCCAGCAGCTTAGCGTATGGACAGCCACACACTGAAGCTTTCTTT.

This clone has a handful of counts. The chain is built from TRBV19 and TRBJ1-1, with D maybe TRBD1 (5 bases). CDR3 length equals 13 residues. CDR1 LNHDA and CDR2 SQIVND come from the germline V gene (reference sequence). With 5 bases removed from V and 3 bases from J, the gap between germline ends came to 10 bases. The CDR3 here is CASSPRVYTEAFF. The CDR3, as DNA: TGTGCCAGTAGTCCCAGGGTCTACACTGAAGCTTTCTTT.

This clone occurred a few times. The V gene is TRBV19, the J gene TRBJ2-3; D gene unclear. Germline V gene sequence: CDR1 LNHDA, CDR2 SQIVND (reference sequence). V lost 5 bases to trimming and J lost 5 bases, with 20 bases between them. This CDR3 region has 16 residues. In DNA form, the CDR3 reads TGTGCCAGTAGTCCCCGAGGCGATAGATCGGGAGATACGCAGTATTTT. Translated: CASSPRGDRSGDTQYF.

CDR3 sequence reads: CASSLVQGGGSNQPQHF. CDR3 DNA: TGTGCCAGCTCACTCGTACAGGGAGGGGGGTCCAATCAGCCCCAGCATTTT. This rearrangement joins TRBV18 to TRBJ1-5; TRBD1 might be the D (6 bases). The length of the CDR3 is 17 residues. Germline CDR1 is KGHSH and CDR2 is LQKENI. V dropped 4 bases and J dropped 3 bases, with 19 bases sitting between them.

This sequence joins TRBV5-1 and TRBJ1-3, with 7 bases lining up with TRBD1. V shed 0 bases and J 2 bases; nucleotides not matched to a gene: 2. The V gene's germline CDR1 is SGHRS and CDR2 YFSETQ. This CDR3 is built from 15 residues. DNA for the CDR3: TGCGCCAGCAGCTTGGAAGACAGGGCTGGAAACACCATATATTTT. Protein product: CASSLEDRAGNTIYF.

The V gene is TRBV18, the J gene TRBJ2-5; D possibly corresponds to TRBD1 (5 bases). CDR3 length equals 15 residues. Trimming removed 4 bases from V and 2 bases from J, with 14 bases in between. Germline V gene lookup returns CDR1 KGHSH and CDR2 LQKENI. The CDR3 protein is CASSQPGARQETQYF. Written as DNA, the CDR3 is TGTGCCAGCTCACAACCTGGGGCGAGGCAAGAGACCCAGTACTTC.

The chain recombines TRBV7-8 with TRBJ1-2; 7 bases match TRBD1. The CDR3 length is 12 residues. V trimming: 5 bases; J trimming: 10 bases; junction bases outside the gene matches: 7. Germline V gene data show CDR1 as SGHVS and CDR2 as FQNEAQ. CDR3 sequence: CASSLDRPYYTF. The DNA for the CDR3 is TGTGCCAGCAGCCTGGACAGGCCTTACTACACCTTC.

V usage is TRBV11-1 and J usage is TRBJ2-7; no firm D call. Germline V gives CDR1 SGHAT, CDR2 FQDESV (reference sequence). V gave up 3 bases and J gave up 7 bases, with 10 bases separating them. The CDR3 spans 12 residues. The CDR3 loop is CASSFQLREQYF. The DNA of the CDR3 is TGTGCCAGCAGCTTTCAACTACGGGAGCAGTACTTC.

The chain combines TRBV12-3 or TRBV12-4 with TRBJ2-4; D unresolved. V was trimmed by 7 bases and J by 0 bases, leaving 7 bases between them. The CDR3 runs 13 residues. CDR3 coding DNA: TGTGCCAGCAATGGGCTAGCCAAAAACATTCAGTACTTC. Translation: CASNGLAKNIQYF.

This chain connects TRBV18 to TRBJ2-7, with 7 bases aligning to TRBD1. V lost 6 bases and J lost 7; bases outside the gene matches: 9. The CDR3 contains 13 residues. CDR1 and CDR2 from the germline V gene are KGHSH and LQKENI. The CDR3 protein is CASSRGQFEEQYF. CDR3 sequence (DNA): TGTGCCAGCTCCCGGGGACAGTTTGAAGAGCAGTACTTC.

The rearrangement uses TRBV6-5 and TRBJ2-7; TRBD1 matches at 7 bases. Trimming removed 6 bases from V and 2 bases from J; junction bases left unmatched: 10. The length of the CDR3 is 15 residues. Germline CDR1 is MNHEY and CDR2 is SVGAGI. The CDR3 region has the DNA TGTGCCAGCAGGGAGGCCGGGACAGAACCCTACGAGCAGTACTTC. This gives the protein CASREAGTEPYEQYF.